This T cell receptor (beta chain) was documented in a study of a mutant IDH1 vaccine in newly diagnosed glioma. In the study overall: Treatment recipients were approximately 60% male and around 38% female, and their mean age was around 37 years. Broader study findings: There were vaccine-induced immune responses in under 95% of the patients.

The sample's time point: baseline, week 1 (first vaccination visit). Treatment indicated: pre-vaccination baseline after standard-of-care therapy. V was cut by 4 bases and J by 5 bases, with 7 bases left in between. The CDR3 extends over 11 amino acids. Germline assignment: CDR1 SGHDT and CDR2 YYEEEE. On this clone: The target antigen is unknown.

Some clones are missing from TCRdb's copy, which holds only in-frame ones; the method was immunoSEQ multiplex PCR. The sample consists of some 61,000 clones, 70% to 90% of them appearing once. Sequences were derived from PBMCs, sampled from a glioma patient treated with radiotherapy, temozolomide or both. The chain carries TRBV5-6 and TRBJ2-7; no definite D call. The source is a man between 25 and 39 years old with glioma. The CDR3 region has the DNA TGTGCCAGCAGCCTTTCCCACGAGCAGTACTTC. Translating it yields CASSLSHEQYF.